Included here is one T cell receptor beta chain sequence, with context. The V gene lost 5 bases and the J gene lost 0 bases, with 4 bases spanning the gap. The CDR3 is 12 amino acids. Using immunoSEQ multiplex PCR, the repertoire was profiled, and TCRdb retains in-frame clones only, with some absent. The sample shows under 150,000 clones, under 90% of them seen only once. The sample is drawn from a study of control samples from healthy donors and cancer patients. This sequence joins TRBV12-3 or TRBV12-4 and TRBJ1-1; no definite D call. This receptor was taken from a man between 45 and 60 years old with head and neck cancer. The sequencing input was PBMCs. The CDR3 reads CASSTMNTEAFF. DNA for the CDR3: TGTGCCAGCAGTACCATGAACACTGAAGCTTTCTTT.